This record concerns one TCR beta chain sequence. Its antigen is still unknown. Per-base qualities were not stored, and no clone one base away is much larger. The sample comes from a study of Ad26.COV2.S vaccination and SARS-CoV-2 variants (dated by TCRdb to 2020 to 2023). Background for the entire study: Vaccine-arm donors came from COV1001, a multicentre, randomized, double-blind, placebo-controlled phase I-IIa trial of Ad26.COV2.S in healthy adults. The TCR-sequenced set comprised around 32 samples: around 20 Ad26.COV2.S vaccine recipients, 5 placebo recipients and 8 SARS-CoV-2 convalescent individuals. Ad26.COV2.S was administered intramuscularly at 5 x 10^10 or 1 x 10^11 viral particles, either as a single shot or as two shots given 56 days apart. Investigators did not know the trial group allocation while performing experiments and assessing outcomes. TCRbeta repertoire sequencing served as the tool for gauging how specific and how broad the SARS-CoV-2-reactive T cell receptors were following Ad26.COV2.S vaccination. Trial participants were randomized into five groups of five: low-dose or high-dose Ad26.COV2.S given once or twice, or placebo on both occasions. The investigation overall reported the following: Compared with placebo recipients, Ad26.COV2.S recipients showed higher spike-specific TCR breadth (P = 0.0014). The study was not powered for comparison of responses between vaccine doses or regimens. The authors noted that the TCR breadth and depth analyses may have underestimated total T cell responses. Substantial breadth of spike-specific CD8+ and CD4+ T cell responses was reported after vaccination. Non-spike TCR breadth was comparable between vaccine and placebo recipients, consistent with the vaccine containing only spike.

Per the publication, the treatment or condition label means: around 19 received Ad26.COV2.S at low or high dose, single or two shots; several received placebo; per-sample allocation not given. For vaccine and placebo recipients, the sequenced repertoires came from samples collected on day 63 after the first injection. Between 29 July and 7 August 2020, Cohort 1b enrolled around 25 adults aged 18-55 years at one site in Boston, USA. As a vaccine, Ad26.COV2.S was a replication-incompetent adenovirus type 26 vector that expressed a prefusion-stabilized SARS-CoV-2 spike protein derived from the original Wuhan strain. The immunoSEQ Assay was used to sequence TCRbeta CDR3 regions. After extraction, genomic DNA underwent amplification by bias-controlled multiplex PCR, followed by high-throughput sequencing. Per the source publication's procedure: Collapsing and filtering of sequences were performed to quantify the absolute abundance of each unique TCRbeta CDR3 region. T cell fraction was estimated by normalizing TCRbeta template counts to usable DNA, which was measured by amplifying reference genes present in all nucleated cells. Repertoire TCRs were annotated as SARS-CoV-2-specific when V gene, CDR3 amino acid sequence and J gene were exactly matched to a known reactive TCR set. The reference SARS-CoV-2 TCR set came from MIRA and was filtered for enrichment in COVID-19-positive ImmuneCODE repertoires, removing public or cross-reactive TCRs. Using the MIRA antigens, annotated TCRs were further analysed by specific ORF or by position within an ORF. Depth was the summed frequency of annotated unique rearrangements, while breadth was defined as annotated unique rearrangements over total unique productive rearrangements. Group comparisons of TCR breadth used two-sided Wilcoxon rank-sum tests. TCRdb retrieved this table from immuneACCESS and kept in-frame rearrangements only. Not all clones are present; in checked studies, unresolved V genes account for under half, and no reason is known for the remainder. Clone size and the V and J calls come from that table; the DNA yielded D and trimming. Across this sample there are roughly 500,000 clones, with approximately 89% seen only once. The ten most abundant clones make up about 2.5% of the sample.

Here V drops 2 bases and J drops 0 bases, and the junction holds 4 bases not matched to any gene. From cysteine to phenylalanine, the CDR3 is 16 amino acids long. Kept here is only the CDR3 DNA, which spans 48 bases and is read in frame from base 1. CDR1 and CDR2, per the germline V gene (reference sequence), are MNHEY and SMNVEV. The origin of this receptor is a person between 18 and 65 years old who received the Ad26.COV2.S COVID-19 vaccine or a placebo. Sequenced here: peripheral blood, sampled in a trial of Ad26.COV2.S vaccine versus placebo. The rearranged segments are TRBV27 and TRBJ2-1; 7 central bases correspond to TRBD1. The CDR3 loop reads CASSLEGQTSYNEQFF. The DNA reads TGTGCCAGCAGTTTAGAGGGACAGACCTCCTACAATGAGCAGTTCTTC.